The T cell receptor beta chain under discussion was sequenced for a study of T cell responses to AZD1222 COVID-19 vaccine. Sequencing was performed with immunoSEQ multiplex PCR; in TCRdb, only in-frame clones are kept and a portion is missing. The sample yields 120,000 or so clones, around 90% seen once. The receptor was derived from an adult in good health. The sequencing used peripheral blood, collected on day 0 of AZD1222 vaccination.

CDR3: CASARTENYTF. The DNA of the CDR3 is TGTGCTAGTGCCAGGACAGAGAACTACACCTTC. This sequence joins TRBV12-5 and TRBJ1-2; D perhaps matches TRBD1 (6 bases). Germline-derived CDR1 and CDR2 are LGHNT and FRNRAP. Trimming cost V 7 bases and J 10 bases, with 13 bases left between them. The CDR3 has 11 amino acids.